This entry lists 21 T cell receptor beta chains sequenced from one sample in a study of T cell changes during pregnancy in multiple sclerosis. Generated by immunoSEQ multiplex PCR, the TCRdb table keeps only in-frame clones and is missing some. Found here are tens of thousands of clones, about nine tenths of them singletons; the top ten hold about 4.3%. The sequenced sample was CD8+ T cells from peripheral blood mononuclear cells, obtained after pregnancy. Source of these receptors: a female donor with multiple sclerosis, enrolled in a pregnancy study.

The V and J genes are TRBV29-1 and TRBJ2-2; tentatively, D is TRBD1 (6 bases). The germline V gene has CDR1 SQVTM and CDR2 ANQGSEA. The V end was cut by 3 bases, the J end by 5 bases, with 13 bases between. This CDR3 spans 14 amino acids. The CDR3 is CSVEGQGWTGELFF. The CDR3 DNA follows: TGCAGCGTTGAGGGTCAGGGGTGGACCGGGGAGCTGTTTTTT.

The chain combines TRBV9 with TRBJ1-1, with a possible D match to TRBD1 (5 bases). CDR1 is SGDLS and CDR2 is YYNGEE in the germline V gene. The CDR3 loop spans 16 amino acids. V was clipped by 4 bases and J by 1 base, with 17 bases between them. The CDR3 DNA sequence: TGTGCCAGCAGCCCCCCGGAGGGAGGGGCGAACACTGAAGCTTTCTTT. Encoded protein: CASSPPEGGANTEAFF.

The chain recombines TRBV7-6 with TRBJ1-4; tentative D call: TRBD1 (5 bases). V shed 3 bases and J shed 8 bases, with 13 bases lying between them. CDR1 and CDR2 (germline): SGHVS, FNYEAQ. This CDR3 comprises 14 residues. In nucleotides, the CDR3 is TGTGCCAGCAGCTTCCGGACAATAGGGGAAAAACTGTTTTTT. This codes for CASSFRTIGEKLFF.

The chain joins TRBV11-2 to TRBJ2-7; D ambiguous. This CDR3 contains 13 residues. Germline V CDR1 and CDR2: SGHAT, FQNNGV. Trimming stripped 6 bases from V and 0 bases from J, with 9 bases between. CDR3: CASRFTNSYEQYF. CDR3 in DNA: TGTGCCAGCAGATTTACAAACTCCTACGAGCAGTACTTC.

The genes are TRBV2 and TRBJ1-4; possibly TRBD1 for D (5 bases). The V end lost 7 bases, the J end lost 0 bases, and 12 bases lay between the germline ends. Per the germline V gene, CDR1 is SNHLY and CDR2 is FYNNEI. The CDR3 has 15 amino acids. DNA of the CDR3: TGTGCCAGCAAGGGGTTCCCCCCAACTAATGAAAAACTGTTTTTT. Its protein product is CASKGFPPTNEKLFF.

The chain carries TRBV7-3 and TRBJ2-3; 7 nucleotides match TRBD1. Germline V gives CDR1 SGHTA, CDR2 FQGTGA. This CDR3 is 16 amino acids long. The V gene end was trimmed by 5 bases and the J gene end by 0 bases; junction bases not matched to a gene: 8. The CDR3 DNA reads TGTGCCAGCAGCCTATCTCCGACAGGGAGCACAGATACGCAGTATTTT. This codes for CASSLSPTGSTDTQYF.

V usage is TRBV6-4 and J usage is TRBJ1-3, with D maybe TRBD1 (6 bases). Germline assignment: CDR1 MRHNA and CDR2 SNTAGT. Trimming shortened V by 3 bases and J by 2 bases, and 11 bases separated the two germline ends. The CDR3 runs to 15 residues. This chain's CDR3 is CASSEGAGAGNTIYF. In DNA form, the CDR3 reads TGTGCCAGCAGTGAAGGTGCAGGGGCTGGAAACACCATATATTTT.

The gene calls are TRBV19 and TRBJ2-3, with D maybe TRBD2 (6 bases). The ends were cut back, 3 bases at V and 4 bases at J, with 29 bases in the middle. Looked up from germline, CDR1 is LNHDA and CDR2 is SQIVND (reference sequence). The CDR3 contains 20 residues. The CDR3 region is CASSIRTGEAQIPVPDTQYF. The CDR3, as DNA: TGTGCCAGTAGTATTCGGACGGGGGAGGCACAGATCCCTGTTCCAGATACGCAGTATTTT.

CDR3 sequence: CASSELGTDSGNTIYF. The CDR3 DNA reads as TGTGCCAGCAGTGAATTGGGGACAGACTCTGGAAACACCATATATTTT. The V call is TRBV6-1, the J call TRBJ1-3; 7 nucleotides line up with TRBD1. Germline V gene lookup returns CDR1 MNHNS and CDR2 SASEGT. The CDR3 totals 16 residues. The V and J ends lost 2 bases and 0 bases, in that order; junction bases with no gene match: 4.

The genes are TRBV4-1 and TRBJ2-3; maybe TRBD2 (6 bases). Germline V gives CDR1 MGHRA, CDR2 YSYEKL. Between the trimmed V and J ends, which lost 2 bases and 3 bases, there was a span of 9 bases. The CDR3 extends over 14 amino acids. The CDR3 region is CASSQWGETDTQYF. CDR3 in DNA: TGCGCCAGCAGCCAATGGGGGGAGACAGATACGCAGTATTTT.

This clone was recorded once. One end of the junction does not line up with germline, which may come from a read error. This sequence joins TRBV11-2 and TRBJ1-2; TRBD1 is a possible D gene (6 bases). Germline V gene lookup returns CDR1 SGHAT and CDR2 FQNNGV. There are 13 residues in the CDR3. The CDR3 DNA sequence: TGTGCCAGCAGCTTAGTACAGGGAGTCCCCTCTGCCTTC. Its translation is CASSLVQGVPSAF. The variable domain in full, completed from reference TRBV11-2 and TRBJ1-2, reads EAGVAQSPRYKIIEKRQSVAFWCNPISGHATLYWYQQILGQGPKLLIQFQNNGVVDDSQLPKDRFSAERLKGVDSTLKIQPAKLEDSAVYLCASSLVQGVPSAFGSGTRLTVV.

The chain links TRBV9 to TRBJ1-1; D is perhaps TRBD1 (6 bases). CDR1 is SGDLS, CDR2 YYNGEE, per germline. The germline V and J ends were trimmed by 5 bases and 4 bases, with 15 bases remaining between them. The CDR3 spans 14 residues. The CDR3 nucleotides read TGTGCCAGCAGGAGAGGGGAGGGGGGCACTGAAGCTTTCTTT. This gives the protein CASRRGEGGTEAFF. The entire variable domain, with the rest obtained from reference TRBV9 and TRBJ1-1, is as follows: DSGVTQTPKHLITATGQRVTLRCSPRSGDLSVYWYQQSLDQGLQFLIQYYNGEERAKGNILERFSAQQFPDLHSELNLSSLELGDSALYFCASRRGEGGTEAFFGQGTRLTVV.

CDR3 DNA sequence: TGTGCCAGCACTACAGGGCTGGCTCAGCCCCAGCATTTT. Amino acid sequence: CASTTGLAQPQHF. The chain is built from TRBV6-5 and TRBJ1-5, with D tentatively TRBD1 (6 bases). Germline V lookup: CDR1 MNHEY, CDR2 SVGAGI. Trimming pared 7 bases from V and 6 bases from J, leaving 13 bases between. CDR3 length: 13 amino acids.

J is TRBJ2-1 and V is TRBV11-2; TRBD2 is a possible D gene (6 bases). Germline CDR1 SGHAT, CDR2 FQNNGV. Trimming pared 1 base from V and 8 bases from J, leaving 18 bases between. The CDR3 contains 16 residues. The CDR3 region has the DNA TGTGCCAGCAGCTTAGGATCAGACAGCGGGTATTATGAGCAGTTCTTC. Translating it yields CASSLGSDSGYYEQFF.

This chain joins TRBV7-6 and TRBJ1-2; 8 positions match TRBD1. The CDR3 runs to 12 residues. In germline, CDR1 is SGHVS, CDR2 FNYEAQ. J was trimmed by 6 bases and V by 5 bases; bases with no gene match: 2. The CDR3 DNA follows: TGTGCCAGCAGCACAGGGGGGCATGGCTACACCTTC. Its protein is CASSTGGHGYTF.

This CDR3 reads CATSRDLGQGASGELFF. CDR3 DNA: TGTGCCACCAGCAGAGATTTGGGACAGGGGGCTTCGGGGGAGCTGTTTTTT. The chain couples TRBV15 to TRBJ2-2; 12 bases are shared with TRBD1. Germline CDR1 and CDR2: LNHNV and YYDKDF (reference sequence). The CDR3 totals 17 residues. V was pared by 0 bases and J by 8 bases, with 7 bases of the junction left unmatched.

This chain links TRBV9 with TRBJ2-7; 9 nucleotides line up with TRBD1. The V segment lost 0 bases and the J segment 3 bases; nucleotides outside the gene matches: 1. There are 14 residues in the CDR3. Germline CDR1 reads SGDLS; CDR2 reads YYNGEE. CDR3 DNA sequence: TGTGCCAGCAGCGTAGTGGGACAGGGCTACGAGCAGTACTTC. Its translation: CASSVVGQGYEQYF.

The genes are TRBV13 and TRBJ1-1; TRBD1 matches at 11 bases. The CDR3 extends over 13 amino acids. Germline assignment: CDR1 PRHDT and CDR2 FYEKMQ (reference sequence). Trimming cost V 6 bases and J 6 bases; bases outside gene matches: 3. The CDR3 DNA follows: TGTGCCAGCAGGGGACAGGGGGACGCTGAAGCTTTCTTT. Amino acid sequence: CASRGQGDAEAFF.

The chain joins TRBV7-2 to TRBJ1-2; 7 bases agree with TRBD1. There are 14 residues in the CDR3. Germline CDR1 SGHTA, CDR2 FQGNSA. V lost 5 bases, J lost 3 bases, and 6 bases stayed unmatched. The CDR3 DNA sequence: TGTGCCAGCAGCCCGACAGGGTACTACTATGGCTACACCTTC. Translation gives CASSPTGYYYGYTF.

The chain combines TRBV29-1 with TRBJ1-1; TRBD1 agrees at 7 bases. Losses at the gene ends were 7 bases for V and 0 bases for J; bases not matched to a gene: 2. In germline, CDR1 is SQVTM, CDR2 ANQGSEA. The CDR3 runs to 12 residues. In DNA form, the CDR3 reads TGCAGCGCCACAGGGGTGAACACTGAAGCTTTCTTT. This translates into CSATGVNTEAFF.

The chain links TRBV13 to TRBJ1-4; 7 bases are shared with TRBD1. Germline V gives CDR1 PRHDT, CDR2 FYEKMQ (reference sequence). Unmatched junction bases numbered 10, after V lost 6 bases and J lost 6 bases. This CDR3 region has 15 residues. CDR3 protein: CASSTRTRGYEKLFF. Written as DNA, the CDR3 is TGTGCCAGCAGTACCAGGACCAGGGGGTATGAAAAACTGTTTTTT.